These T cell receptor beta chains were read from a single sample in a study of T cell responses to AZD1222 COVID-19 vaccine. Profiling relied on immunoSEQ multiplex PCR, and the TCRdb table lists in-frame clones only, not all of them. The sample holds around 180,000 clones, around nine tenths seen once. Sequenced material: peripheral blood, taken on day 0 of AZD1222 vaccination. The receptors stem from an adult in good health. The conserved cysteine and the conserved F or W are not part of the CDR3 here. Fields, in order: J gene, V gene, CDR3 protein.

j_gene: TRBJ1-2
v_gene: TRBV7-9
CDR3aa: ASSPPGNGYT

j_gene: TRBJ2-7
v_gene: TRBV5-4
CDR3aa: ATRDASSYEQY

j_gene: TRBJ2-4
v_gene: TRBV5-1
CDR3aa: ANETGFCNLAKNIQY

j_gene: TRBJ2-3
v_gene: TRBV5-6
CDR3aa: ASSTRWRGRTDTQY

j_gene: TRBJ1-2
v_gene: TRBV7-3
CDR3aa: ASSTGAGGGGYT

j_gene: TRBJ1-3
v_gene: TRBV19
CDR3aa: ASSIIQRGSGNTIY

j_gene: TRBJ1-1
v_gene: TRBV29-1
CDR3aa: SVERQNTEAF

j_gene: TRBJ2-1
v_gene: TRBV6-4
CDR3aa: ASSSSGGTYNEQF

j_gene: TRBJ1-2
v_gene: TRBV6-2/TRBV6-3
CDR3aa: ASSYPDSHGYT

j_gene: TRBJ2-3
v_gene: TRBV4-2
CDR3aa: ASSQSRISTDTQY

j_gene: TRBJ1-1
v_gene: TRBV7-2
CDR3aa: ASSMDPKGTEAF

j_gene: TRBJ1-2
v_gene: TRBV4-3
CDR3aa: ASSPGRGEYGYT

j_gene: TRBJ1-1
v_gene: TRBV27
CDR3aa: ASSRPGQGTEAF

j_gene: TRBJ2-2
v_gene: TRBV6-2/TRBV6-3
CDR3aa: ASSVARELF

j_gene: TRBJ2-7
v_gene: TRBV9
CDR3aa: ASSPRWDGYEQY

j_gene: TRBJ1-2
v_gene: TRBV7-2
CDR3aa: ASSSSPNYGYT

j_gene: TRBJ2-7
v_gene: TRBV2
CDR3aa: ASSRQGASYEQY

j_gene: TRBJ2-1
v_gene: TRBV7-6
CDR3aa: ASSPRGQGSYNEQF

j_gene: TRBJ2-1
v_gene: TRBV9
CDR3aa: ASSVGGGANNEQF

j_gene: TRBJ2-1
v_gene: TRBV7-9
CDR3aa: ASSLATGGWNEQF

j_gene: TRBJ1-6
v_gene: TRBV5-4
CDR3aa: ASSLGGHSYNSPLH

j_gene: TRBJ1-5
v_gene: TRBV11-2
CDR3aa: ASSPDGVSNQPQH

j_gene: TRBJ1-5
v_gene: TRBV7-2
CDR3aa: ASSPRGGQPQH

j_gene: TRBJ1-6
v_gene: TRBV2
CDR3aa: ASSDRQGLGSPLH

j_gene: TRBJ1-2
v_gene: TRBV5-1
CDR3aa: ASSNEGLALNYGYT

j_gene: TRBJ1-2
v_gene: TRBV4-3
CDR3aa: ASSPEQGLNYGYT

j_gene: TRBJ1-1
v_gene: TRBV20-1
CDR3aa: SASPDIWNTEAF

j_gene: TRBJ2-1
v_gene: TRBV19
CDR3aa: ASSITTYNEQF

j_gene: TRBJ2-7
v_gene: TRBV12-2
CDR3aa: ASRLGDRYEQY

j_gene: TRBJ1-5
v_gene: TRBV6-4
CDR3aa: ASSASGAQQPQH

j_gene: TRBJ1-4
v_gene: TRBV5-4
CDR3aa: ASSLQTDEKLF

j_gene: TRBJ1-2
v_gene: TRBV4-3
CDR3aa: ASSQAQGATGYT

j_gene: TRBJ1-3
v_gene: TRBV7-2
CDR3aa: ASSLAGGNTIY

j_gene: TRBJ2-5
v_gene: TRBV6-5
CDR3aa: ASSQAAPAETQY

j_gene: TRBJ1-1
v_gene: TRBV11-1
CDR3aa: ASSADRGDTEAF